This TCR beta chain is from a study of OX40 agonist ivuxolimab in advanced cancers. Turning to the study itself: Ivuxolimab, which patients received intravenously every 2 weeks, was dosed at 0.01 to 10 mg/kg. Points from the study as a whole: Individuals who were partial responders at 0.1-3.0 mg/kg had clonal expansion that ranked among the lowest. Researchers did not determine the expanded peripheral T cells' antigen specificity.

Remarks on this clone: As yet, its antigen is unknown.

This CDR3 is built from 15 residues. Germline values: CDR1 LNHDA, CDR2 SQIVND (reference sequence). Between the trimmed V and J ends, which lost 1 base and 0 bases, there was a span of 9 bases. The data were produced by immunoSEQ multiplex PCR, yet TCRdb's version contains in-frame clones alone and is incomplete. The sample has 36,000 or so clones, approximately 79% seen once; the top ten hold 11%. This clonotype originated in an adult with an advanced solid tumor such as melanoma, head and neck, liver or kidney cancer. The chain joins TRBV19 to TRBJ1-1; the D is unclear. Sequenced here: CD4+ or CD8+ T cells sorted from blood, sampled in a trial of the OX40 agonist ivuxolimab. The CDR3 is CASSIVNKMNTEAFF. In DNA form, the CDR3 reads TGTGCCAGTAGTATAGTAAACAAAATGAACACTGAAGCTTTCTTT.